This T cell receptor (beta chain) was observed in a study of shared clonotypes between healthy human individuals. Selected positively for CCR7 and CD45RO-negative, naive CD8 cells excluded terminally differentiated effector memory CD45RA+ cells. V was pared by 4 bases and J by 3 bases, with 10 bases between. CDR1 SNHLY and CDR2 FYNNEI come from the germline V gene. There are 14 residues in the CDR3. TCRdb's copy holds only in-frame clones and misses some; the assay was immunoSEQ multiplex PCR. This table has about 2.1 million clones, over 85% appearing once. Study results and caveats: Sorted-subset sequencing, rarefaction showed, was incomplete despite large depth.

Turning to this clone: What it binds is not known.

This chain uses TRBV2 with TRBJ2-1; D unclear. Sequenced input: naive CD8+ T cells from PBMCs. The TCR sequence derives from a man younger than 35 in good health. Some clones in this sample may be carry-over from other donors' samples. The CDR3 DNA reads as TGTGCCAGCAGTGGCTGGGCCCGCTACAATGAGCAGTTCTTC. Translation gives CASSGWARYNEQFF. Supplemented by reference TRBV2 and TRBJ2-1, the full variable domain reads EPEVTQTPSHQVTQMGQEVILRCVPISNHLYFYWYRQILGQKVEFLVSFYNNEISEKSEIFDDQFSVERPDGSNFTLKIRSTKLEDSAMYFCASSGWARYNEQFFGPGTRLTVL.